One sample yielded the 30 T cell receptor beta chains listed below, sequenced in a study of cytotoxic CD8 clonotypes in ibrutinib-treated CLL. The repertoire was sequenced with immunoSEQ multiplex PCR; TCRdb's copy has only in-frame clones and lacks some. The table records 25,000 to 30,000 clones, over 55% of them present only once. The sample here was PBMCs, taken after 24 months of ibrutinib treatment. The receptor set was obtained from a human donor with chronic lymphocytic leukemia.

This rearrangement joins TRBV29-1 to TRBJ2-3; 9 bases agree with TRBD1. The V gene end was trimmed by 6 bases and the J gene end by 0 bases; junction bases not matched to a gene: 4. Germline lookup yields CDR1 SQVTM and CDR2 ANQGSEA. CDR3 length equals 14 residues. Here the CDR3 DNA reads TGCAGCGTCGTTGGACAGGGGAGCACAGATACGCAGTATTTT. Protein: CSVVGQGSTDTQYF.

The J gene is TRBJ1-2, the V gene TRBV18; the D is unclear. Germline CDR1 and CDR2: KGHSH and LQKENI. The CDR3 contains 14 residues. V lost 4 bases to trimming and J lost 1 base, with 10 bases between them. CDR3 nucleotides: TGTGCCAGCTCACGCCTCCAAGTTAACTATGGCTACACCTTC. Translation: CASSRLQVNYGYTF.

This clone was found a few times. This CDR3 reads CASSIQGYEQYF. The CDR3, as DNA: TGTGCCAGCTCTATACAGGGCTACGAGCAGTACTTC. The chain has TRBV18 and TRBJ2-7; D possibly corresponds to TRBD1 (6 bases). The CDR3 sequence is 12 residues long. CDR1 and CDR2 from the germline V gene are KGHSH and LQKENI. V was trimmed by 6 bases and J by 3 bases, leaving 9 bases between them.

This clone has a handful of counts. The rearrangement joins TRBV27 to TRBJ2-7; the match to TRBD1 covers 7 bases. With V trimmed by 5 bases and J by 7 bases, 5 bases remained unmatched. CDR1 and CDR2 (germline): MNHEY, SMNVEV (reference sequence). The CDR3 is 12 residues long. The CDR3 coding sequence is TGTGCCAGCAGTACACAGGGGTGGGAGCAGTACTTC. Translation gives CASSTQGWEQYF.

The chain couples TRBV5-1 to TRBJ1-1, with D hard to call. This CDR3 comprises 14 residues. Germline CDR1 SGHRS, CDR2 YFSETQ. V was cut by 0 bases and J by 5 bases, with 11 bases left in between. The CDR3 DNA sequence: TGCGCCAGCAGCTTGGTGAAGGAGAGGACTGAAGCTTTCTTT. It is translated as CASSLVKERTEAFF.

This clone has just a few counts. CDR3 loop: CASSLRGSTDTQYF. The CDR3 DNA reads as TGTGCCAGCAGCTTGAGGGGGTCCACAGATACGCAGTATTTT. The chain has TRBV5-6 and TRBJ2-3, with a possible D match to TRBD1 (6 bases). CDR3 length: 14 amino acids. Germline CDR1 and CDR2: SGHDT and YYEEEE. With 1 base removed from V and 2 bases from J, the gap between germline ends came to 8 bases.

This clone was observed a handful of times. The rearrangement joins TRBV4-1 to TRBJ2-1; D may be TRBD1 (6 bases). The CDR3 runs 15 residues. V dropped 3 bases and J dropped 0 bases, with 9 bases sitting between them. Germline values: CDR1 MGHRA, CDR2 YSYEKL. CDR3 DNA: TGCGCCAGCAGCCACACAGGGTTCTCCTACAATGAGCAGTTCTTC. Amino acid sequence: CASSHTGFSYNEQFF.

This clone was detected only once. The chain joins TRBV27 to TRBJ1-1; tentative D call: TRBD1 (5 bases). Germline lookup yields CDR1 MNHEY and CDR2 SMNVEV (reference sequence). The ends were cut back, 2 bases at V and 6 bases at J, with 7 bases in the middle. There are 12 residues in the CDR3. The CDR3: CASSLRGSEAFF. The DNA for the CDR3 is TGTGCCAGCAGTTTAAGGGGTTCTGAAGCTTTCTTT.

The gene calls are TRBV6-5 and TRBJ2-6; D may be TRBD1 or TRBD2 (5 bases each). Trimming shortened V by 6 bases and J by 3 bases, and 12 bases separated the two germline ends. Germline-derived CDR1 and CDR2 are MNHEY and SVGAGI. The CDR3 consists of 15 residues. The CDR3 DNA reads as TGTGCCAGCAGACCCGGGGCGCTTGGGGCCAACGTCCTGACTTTC. Translated, it gives CASRPGALGANVLTF.

J is TRBJ2-3 and V is TRBV25-1; 8 bases agree with TRBD2. Per the germline V gene, CDR1 is MGHDK and CDR2 is SYGVNS. There are 14 residues in the CDR3. With 6 bases clipped from V and 2 bases from J, the junction kept 4 bases outside the gene matches. CDR3 region: CASSTGGPTDTQYF. The DNA for the CDR3 is TGTGCCAGCAGCACGGGGGGGCCCACAGATACGCAGTATTTT.

In its sample, this clone was seen a few times. This sequence joins TRBV6-1 and TRBJ1-6, with TRBD1 matching 8 bases. V shed 7 bases and J 8 bases; nucleotides not matched to a gene: 7. The CDR3 runs to 14 residues. From germline, CDR1 is MNHNS and CDR2 SASEGT. CDR3: CASTSTGGDSPLHF. The CDR3 DNA sequence: TGTGCCAGCACCTCTACAGGGGGTGATTCACCCCTCCACTTT.

The gene calls are TRBV19 and TRBJ1-1, with 7 bases matching TRBD1. The CDR3 has 13 residues. Germline V gene lookup returns CDR1 LNHDA and CDR2 SQIVND (reference sequence). J was trimmed by 5 bases and V by 5 bases; bases with no gene match: 5. The CDR3: CASSLTGRTEAFF. For the CDR3, the DNA is TGTGCCAGTAGTTTGACAGGGCGAACTGAAGCTTTCTTT.

The rearrangement links TRBV28 to TRBJ1-5; D perhaps matches TRBD1 (5 bases). Germline CDR1 is MDHEN and CDR2 is SYDVKM. V lost 6 bases to trimming and J lost 0 bases, with 6 bases between them. The CDR3 has 13 amino acids. The CDR3, as DNA: TGTGCCAGCAGGGGGGTTAGCAATCAGCCCCAGCATTTT. Protein sequence: CASRGVSNQPQHF.

This clone is labeled as medium-sized (0.01 to 0.1%). The chain is built from TRBV10-1 and TRBJ2-3, with D perhaps TRBD1 (6 bases). Germline CDR1 WNHNN, CDR2 SYGVQD (reference sequence). The CDR3 totals 11 residues. The ends were cut back, 6 bases at V and 10 bases at J, with 11 bases in the middle. The CDR3 region has the DNA TGCGCCAGCAGAATACAGGGCTCGCAGTATTTT. Protein sequence: CASRIQGSQYF.

The V and J genes are TRBV2 and TRBJ1-2, with unresolved D. Germline V gene lookup returns CDR1 SNHLY and CDR2 FYNNEI. This CDR3 region has 13 residues. The ends were cut back, 4 bases at V and 2 bases at J, with 8 bases in the middle. Written as DNA, the CDR3 is TGTGCCAGCAGTGTGTCAGTAAACTATGGCTACACCTTC. This sequence encodes CASSVSVNYGYTF.

CDR3 DNA: TGTGCCAGCAGTAGAACTCGACCTAGCGAGTCTACCCAGTACTTC. Encoded protein: CASSRTRPSESTQYF. The chain has TRBV6-6 and TRBJ2-5, with a weak D call TRBD2 (6 bases). Germline V gene data show CDR1 as MNHNY and CDR2 as SVGAGI (reference sequence). V lost 5 bases, J lost 8 bases, and 21 bases lay in between. The CDR3 sequence is 15 residues long.

The rearrangement links TRBV18 to TRBJ2-3, with D unclear. The CDR3 is 12 amino acids. The V and J ends lost 5 bases and 0 bases respectively, with 3 bases between them. Germline CDR1 KGHSH, CDR2 LQKENI. In DNA form, the CDR3 reads TGTGCCAGCTCAGAAAGCACAGATACGCAGTATTTT. Its protein product is CASSESTDTQYF.

The chain carries TRBV6-5 and TRBJ2-5, with D uncertain. V gave up 5 bases and J gave up 2 bases, with 6 bases separating them. From germline, CDR1 is MNHEY and CDR2 SVGAGI. The CDR3 loop spans 12 amino acids. The CDR3 here is CASSIGQETQYF. The CDR3 DNA sequence: TGTGCCAGCAGTATAGGGCAAGAGACCCAGTACTTC.

The genes are TRBV4-3 and TRBJ1-6, with TRBD1 matching 7 bases. This CDR3 is built from 14 residues. The germline V gene has CDR1 LGHNA and CDR2 YSLEER. V dropped 4 bases and J dropped 4; count of bases not matched to a gene: 1. As DNA, the CDR3 is TGCGCCAGCAGCCGGGGACAGTATAATTCACCCCTCCACTTT. Translation: CASSRGQYNSPLHF.

The rearrangement joins TRBV28 to TRBJ2-7, with D unclear. Germline CDR1 is MDHEN and CDR2 is SYDVKM. The CDR3 has 13 amino acids. V lost 4 bases and J lost 3, with 10 bases in between. Written as DNA, the CDR3 is TGTGCCAGCAGTTCCCCTCCTCGCTACGAGCAGTACTTC. Translating it yields CASSSPPRYEQYF.

The rearrangement uses TRBV5-6 and TRBJ2-5, with D tentatively TRBD2 (5 bases). Looked up from germline, CDR1 is SGHDT and CDR2 is YYEEEE. There are 13 residues in the CDR3. The ends were cut back, 4 bases at V and 5 bases at J, with 12 bases in the middle. CDR3 sequence (DNA): TGTGCCAGCAGCCGTACTAGGGAGGAGACCCAGTACTTC. Translation: CASSRTREETQYF.

The chain carries TRBV28 and TRBJ1-6, with D possibly being TRBD1 (5 bases). Germline loops: CDR1 MDHEN, CDR2 SYDVKM. Trimming shortened V by 5 bases and J by 13 bases, and 21 bases separated the two germline ends. The CDR3 is made up of 15 amino acids. This CDR3 is CASSAPGIAGAPLHF. The DNA for the CDR3 is TGTGCCAGCAGTGCCCCAGGGATAGCCGGTGCTCCCCTCCACTTT.

The chain joins TRBV7-8 to TRBJ2-7; a weak D match, TRBD1 (5 bases). Germline V gene lookup returns CDR1 SGHVS and CDR2 FQNEAQ. The CDR3 length is 12 residues. V was pared by 5 bases and J by 4 bases, with 9 bases between. This CDR3 is CASSLDIYEQYF. The CDR3 bases are TGTGCCAGCAGCCTGGACATTTACGAGCAGTACTTC.

The CDR3 DNA reads as TGTGCCAGTAATCCAGGGGACGCAACTAATGAAAAACTGTTTTTT. Translating it yields CASNPGDATNEKLFF. This chain links TRBV19 with TRBJ1-4; D is possibly TRBD1 (6 bases). Germline loops: CDR1 LNHDA, CDR2 SQIVND (reference sequence). V lost 7 bases and J 0 bases, leaving 12 bases between the germline ends. This CDR3 contains 15 residues.

The chain links TRBV7-2 to TRBJ2-7; 8 bases agree with TRBD1. Germline assignment: CDR1 SGHTA and CDR2 FQGNSA. V shed 3 bases, J shed 6 bases, and the junction held 10 bases outside the gene matches. The CDR3 covers 15 residues. CDR3 nucleotide sequence: TGTGCCAGCAGCTTCCAAGGACAGGGACTTAGCGAGCAGTACTTC. Translating gives CASSFQGQGLSEQYF.

This clone turned up a few times. This chain uses TRBV5-6 with TRBJ2-1, with 8 bases that match TRBD1. The CDR3 has 16 amino acids. Germline V CDR1 and CDR2: SGHDT, YYEEEE. The V segment lost 2 bases and the J segment 2 bases; nucleotides outside the gene matches: 6. This CDR3 is CASSFDQGAAYNEQFF. The CDR3 coding sequence is TGTGCCAGCAGCTTTGATCAGGGGGCGGCCTACAATGAGCAGTTCTTC.

This chain links TRBV6-6 with TRBJ2-7, with TRBD1 matching 9 bases. The CDR3 consists of 15 residues. The germline gives CDR1 MNHNY, CDR2 SVGAGI (reference sequence). The ends lost 2 bases at V and 3 bases at J; junction bases unmatched: 5. The CDR3 DNA is TGTGCCAGCAGTTACAGCACAGGGGGCGTCTACGAGCAGTACTTC. This sequence encodes CASSYSTGGVYEQYF.

V and J are TRBV5-1 and TRBJ2-1; 8 positions agree with TRBD1. CDR3 length: 16 residues. Germline V gene sequence: CDR1 SGHRS, CDR2 YFSETQ. The trim removed 0 bases at V and 4 bases at J, leaving 6 bases unmatched. The CDR3 spells CASSLARTGPYNEQFF. CDR3 nucleotide sequence: TGCGCCAGCAGCTTGGCGAGGACAGGGCCGTACAATGAGCAGTTCTTC.

This chain links TRBV11-2 with TRBJ2-3, with 10 nucleotides matching TRBD2. CDR1 is SGHAT, CDR2 FQNNGV, per germline. The CDR3 totals 15 residues. V was pared by 1 base and J by 7 bases, with 5 bases of the junction left unmatched. The CDR3 protein is CASSLGASGGNTQYF. The CDR3 bases are TGTGCCAGCAGCTTAGGTGCTAGCGGGGGAAATACGCAGTATTTT.

This clone has just one count. The chain recombines TRBV6-1 with TRBJ2-3; 13 bases match TRBD2. This CDR3 contains 19 residues. Germline CDR1 is MNHNS and CDR2 is SASEGT. J gave up 0 bases and V 4 bases, and 10 bases lay outside the gene matches. This CDR3 reads CASSAAGLAGRTSTDTQYF. The CDR3 nucleotides read TGTGCCAGCAGTGCTGCGGGACTAGCGGGGAGAACTAGCACAGATACGCAGTATTTT.